Listed here are 15 T cell receptor beta chains from one sample, sequenced in a study of CD8+ T cells in alopecia areata. Sequencing relied on a cDNA template that was reverse transcribed from extracted RNA. The protocol was immunoSEQ multiplex PCR, while the TCRdb copy is restricted to in-frame clones and leaves out a portion. The table has about 150,000 clones, less than 65% seen once; the top ten hold 15% to 20%. The source was CD8+ T cells sorted from blood, collected at week 0. All receptors derive from a human donor with alopecia areata.

The gene calls are TRBV2 and TRBJ2-1; 8 bases agree with TRBD2. The CDR3 covers 12 residues. V gave up 10 bases and J gave up 6 bases; unmatched junction bases: 5. Germline assignment: CDR1 SNHLY and CDR2 FYNNEI. CDR3 sequence reads: CAIRTSPNEQFF. DNA of the CDR3: TGTGCCATCCGGACTAGCCCCAATGAGCAGTTCTTC.

The genes are TRBV27 and TRBJ2-3, with D perhaps assigned TRBD1 or TRBD2 (6 bases each). The ends were cut back, 4 bases at V and 6 bases at J, with 8 bases in the middle. CDR1 and CDR2 from the germline V gene are MNHEY and SMNVEV (reference sequence). The CDR3 covers 12 residues. CDR3 region: CASSSGADTQYF. The CDR3 nucleotides are TGTGCCAGCAGTTCGGGGGCCGATACGCAGTATTTT.

The chain has TRBV9 and TRBJ2-2; D is uncertain. V shed 3 bases and J shed 3 bases, with 6 bases lying between them. The CDR3 has 13 residues. Per the germline V gene, CDR1 is SGDLS and CDR2 is YYNGEE. The CDR3 protein is CASSGIDTGELFF. CDR3 bases: TGTGCCAGCAGCGGAATTGACACCGGGGAGCTGTTTTTT. The whole variable domain, remainder taken from reference TRBV9 and TRBJ2-2, is DSGVTQTPKHLITATGQRVTLRCSPRSGDLSVYWYQQSLDQGLQFLIQYYNGEERAKGNILERFSAQQFPDLHSELNLSSLELGDSALYFCASSGIDTGELFFGEGSRLTVL.

The gene calls are TRBV25-1 and TRBJ2-2; 7 bases fit TRBD2. The CDR3 is 15 residues long. The V gene's germline CDR1 is MGHDK and CDR2 SYGVNS. Trimming took 2 bases from V and 1 from J; bases not matched to a gene: 1. DNA of the CDR3: TGTGCCAGCAGTGAAACGGGAGGGAACACCGGGGAGCTGTTTTTT. Protein: CASSETGGNTGELFF.

As concerns this clone: The same CDR3 also results from other DNA sequences found in this sample. The gene calls are TRBV29-1 and TRBJ1-1; D remains unclear. CDR1 is SQVTM, CDR2 ANQGSEA, per germline. V gave up 4 bases and J gave up 1 base, with 7 bases separating them. The CDR3 loop spans 12 amino acids. CDR3 DNA sequence: TGCAGCGTTGTGGACCAGAACACTGAAGCTTTCTTT. It translates to CSVVDQNTEAFF.

V and J are TRBV4-3 and TRBJ2-3, with D possibly matching TRBD2 (6 bases). The germline V gene encodes CDR1 LGHNA and CDR2 YSLEER. V gave up 3 bases and J gave up 6 bases, with 16 bases separating them. The CDR3 is made up of 15 amino acids. CDR3 region: CASSQRAGGSDTQYF. The CDR3 nucleotides read TGCGCCAGCAGCCAGAGAGCTGGGGGGTCGGATACGCAGTATTTT.

This clone came up a few times. The rearrangement uses TRBV13 and TRBJ1-1; no clear D gene. Germline V gene data show CDR1 as PRHDT and CDR2 as FYEKMQ (reference sequence). Trimming stripped 1 base from V and 0 bases from J, with 9 bases between. This CDR3 spans 15 amino acids. CDR3 amino acids: CASSLVGGLNTEAFF. The CDR3 DNA is TGTGCCAGCAGCTTAGTGGGCGGTTTGAACACTGAAGCTTTCTTT. Complete variable domain (other parts from reference TRBV13 and TRBJ1-1): AAGVIQSPRHLIKEKRETATLKCYPIPRHDTVYWYQQGPGQDPQFLISFYEKMQSDKGSIPDRFSAQQFSDYHSELNMSSLELGDSALYFCASSLVGGLNTEAFFGQGTRLTVV.

This clone was observed once. V is TRBV30 and J is TRBJ2-7; no clear D. Trimming took off 0 bases at V and 0 bases at J, with 15 bases between the two ends. The germline V gene has CDR1 GTSNPN and CDR2 SVGIG (reference sequence). The CDR3 totals 16 residues. The CDR3 is CAWSVSGQVVSYEQYF. In DNA, the CDR3 is TGTGCCTGGAGTGTATCAGGCCAGGTCGTCTCCTACGAGCAGTACTTC.

In its sample, this clone was seen a few times. Additional DNA sequences in this sample encode the identical CDR3. V usage is TRBV15 and J usage is TRBJ2-7; D is unclear. Per the germline V gene, CDR1 is LNHNV and CDR2 is YYDKDF (reference sequence). Trimming took 3 bases from V and 1 from J, leaving 7 bases between them. The CDR3 runs 13 residues. This chain's CDR3 is CATSSAGSYEQYF. The CDR3 coding sequence is TGTGCCACCAGCAGCGCCGGGTCCTACGAGCAGTACTTC.

In its sample, this clone was seen a few times. The chain combines TRBV10-3 with TRBJ1-5; TRBD1 matches 9 bases. CDR3 size: 13 residues. V was clipped by 10 bases and J by 4 bases; unmatched bases: 5. Germline CDR1 is ENHRY and CDR2 is SYGVKD. CDR3 region: CASRDRENQPQHF. CDR3 bases: TGTGCCAGTCGGGACAGGGAGAATCAGCCCCAGCATTTT.

The CDR3 coding sequence is TGTGCCAGCAGTGAAGCAGGGGTTTGGGGCAATCAGCCCCAGCATTTT. Protein: CASSEAGVWGNQPQHF. The chain carries TRBV6-1 and TRBJ1-5, with a possible D match to TRBD1 (5 bases). V lost 0 bases to trimming and J lost 2 bases, with 11 bases between them. In germline, CDR1 is MNHNS, CDR2 SASEGT. This CDR3 is 16 amino acids long.

This chain uses TRBV30 with TRBJ1-5; D possibly corresponds to TRBD1 (5 bases). Trimming stripped 0 bases from V and 5 bases from J, with 17 bases between. The CDR3 length is 16 residues. Germline V CDR1 and CDR2: GTSNPN, SVGIG (reference sequence). The CDR3, as DNA: TGTGCCTGGAGTGTGGATGGGGGAGGCGGGGATCAGCCCCAGCATTTT. This sequence encodes CAWSVDGGGGDQPQHF.

The CDR3 DNA reads as TGTGCCAGCAGCGCCCGGGACACCAACACTGAAGCTTTCTTT. Protein: CASSARDTNTEAFF. This sequence joins TRBV9 and TRBJ1-1, with a possible D match to TRBD1 (6 bases). Germline V CDR1 and CDR2: SGDLS, YYNGEE. V lost 3 bases and J lost 2, with 11 bases in between. The CDR3 is 14 residues long. Combining the CDR3 with reference TRBV9 and TRBJ1-1 gives the whole variable domain DSGVTQTPKHLITATGQRVTLRCSPRSGDLSVYWYQQSLDQGLQFLIQYYNGEERAKGNILERFSAQQFPDLHSELNLSSLELGDSALYFCASSARDTNTEAFFGQGTRLTVV.

The chain joins TRBV25-1 to TRBJ2-4; D not certain. Germline V gene lookup returns CDR1 MGHDK and CDR2 SYGVNS. The CDR3 totals 12 residues. Between the trimmed V and J ends, which lost 1 base and 4 bases, there was a span of 2 bases. CDR3 sequence: CASSESKNIQYF. The CDR3, as DNA: TGTGCCAGCAGTGAATCGAAAAACATTCAGTACTTC. Complete variable domain (other parts from reference TRBV25-1 and TRBJ2-4): EADIYQTPRYLVIGTGKKITLECSQTMGHDKMYWYQQDPGMELHLIHYSYGVNSTEKGDLSSESTVSRIRTEHFPLTLESARPSHTSQYLCASSESKNIQYFGAGTRLSVL.

This clone was found a few times. The chain employs TRBV20-1 and TRBJ1-2, with D tentatively TRBD1 (5 bases). Trimming took 2 bases from V and 7 from J, leaving 8 bases between them. Germline V gene lookup returns CDR1 DFQATT and CDR2 SNEGSKA (reference sequence). CDR3 length equals 11 residues. The CDR3 bases are TGCAGTGCTAGACAGGGCCGTGGCTACACCTTC. As protein: CSARQGRGYTF.